This record concerns one T cell receptor (beta chain) sequence. Investigators prepared the TCR beta libraries by applying iRepertoire HTBI primers and Arm-PCR of CDR3 regions. TCRdb processed the multiplex PCR reads anew with MiXCR; each CDR3 protein has one entry. Seen here are fewer than 500,000 distinct CDR3 sequences, 15% to 20% observed once, and the top ten hold about 12%. The time point was: newly diagnosed GD, antithyroid drugs for less than 3 months. RNA isolated from PBMCs was used to make the TCR library. CDR3 length: 18 residues. The V gene end was trimmed by 2 bases and the J gene end by 5 bases; junction bases not matched to a gene: 9. Germline V CDR1 and CDR2: MNHEY, SVGEGT. These data belong to a study of regulatory T cells in long-lasting Graves disease. The sample also formed part of further work on T cells in Graves' hyperthyroidism and ophthalmopathy.

The sequences come from peripheral blood mononuclear cells (PBMCs), collected at new diagnosis, from a patient treated with antithyroid drugs. The gene calls are TRBV6-2 or TRBV6-3 and TRBJ2-3, with 14 bases matching TRBD2. The receptor's source is a man between 40 and 49 years old with Graves disease. CDR3 nucleotides: TGTGCCAGCAGTTACCCCAGACTAGCGGGAGGGCCAATAGATACGCAGTATTTT. It translates to CASSYPRLAGGPIDTQYF.